This T cell receptor beta chain came from a study of regulatory T cells in long-lasting Graves disease. A note on this clonotype: This may come from a read error, since a much larger clone is one base off.

The germline gives CDR1 SGHTA, CDR2 FQGNSA. This CDR3 contains 12 residues. Time point: newly diagnosed GD, antithyroid drugs for less than 3 months. The TCR library was made from RNA extracted from PBMCs. Building of the TCR beta libraries involved iRepertoire HTBI primers and Arm-PCR of CDR3 regions. A single record per CDR3 protein comes from TCRdb applying MiXCR to the multiplex PCR reads. The sample lists about 420,000 distinct CDR3 sequences, about 16% occurring once. The same sample was also studied in work on T cells in Graves' hyperthyroidism and ophthalmopathy.

This chain connects TRBV7-2 to TRBJ2-7; unclear D gene. This specimen was peripheral blood mononuclear cells (PBMCs), taken at new diagnosis, from a patient treated with antithyroid drugs. The receptor was derived from a woman aged 18-29 years with Graves disease. CDR3 nucleotides: TGTGCCAACAGCATAAATACCTACGAGCAGTACTTC. This gives the protein CANSINTYEQYF.